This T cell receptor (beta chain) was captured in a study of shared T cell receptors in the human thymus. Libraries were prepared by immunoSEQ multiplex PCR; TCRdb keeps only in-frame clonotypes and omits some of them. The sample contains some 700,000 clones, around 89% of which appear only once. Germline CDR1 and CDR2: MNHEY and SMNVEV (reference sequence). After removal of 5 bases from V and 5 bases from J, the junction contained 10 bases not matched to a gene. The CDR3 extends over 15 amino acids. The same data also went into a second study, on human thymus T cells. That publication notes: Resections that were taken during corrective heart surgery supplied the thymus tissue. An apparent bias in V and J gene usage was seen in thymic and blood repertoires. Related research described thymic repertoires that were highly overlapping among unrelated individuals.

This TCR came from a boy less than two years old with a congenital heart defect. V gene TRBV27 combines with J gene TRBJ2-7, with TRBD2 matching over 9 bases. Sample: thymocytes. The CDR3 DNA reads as TGTGCCAGCAGTCTTGGAGTAGCGGGAGACCACGAGCAGTACTTC. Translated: CASSLGVAGDHEQYF.